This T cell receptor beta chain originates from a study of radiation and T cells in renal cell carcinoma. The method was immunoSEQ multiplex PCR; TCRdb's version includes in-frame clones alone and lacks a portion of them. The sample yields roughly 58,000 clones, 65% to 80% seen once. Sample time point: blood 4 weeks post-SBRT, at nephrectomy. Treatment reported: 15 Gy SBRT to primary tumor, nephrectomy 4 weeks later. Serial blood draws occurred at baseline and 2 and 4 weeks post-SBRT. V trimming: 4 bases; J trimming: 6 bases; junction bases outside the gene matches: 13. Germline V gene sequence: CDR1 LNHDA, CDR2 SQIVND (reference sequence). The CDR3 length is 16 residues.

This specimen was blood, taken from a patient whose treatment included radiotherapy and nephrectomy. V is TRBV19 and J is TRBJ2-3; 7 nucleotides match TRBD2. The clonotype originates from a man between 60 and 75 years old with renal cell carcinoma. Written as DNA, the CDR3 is TGTGCCAGTAGTAGCTACGCGGGGCGCGGGGGTGATACGCAGTATTTT. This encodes CASSSYAGRGGDTQYF.